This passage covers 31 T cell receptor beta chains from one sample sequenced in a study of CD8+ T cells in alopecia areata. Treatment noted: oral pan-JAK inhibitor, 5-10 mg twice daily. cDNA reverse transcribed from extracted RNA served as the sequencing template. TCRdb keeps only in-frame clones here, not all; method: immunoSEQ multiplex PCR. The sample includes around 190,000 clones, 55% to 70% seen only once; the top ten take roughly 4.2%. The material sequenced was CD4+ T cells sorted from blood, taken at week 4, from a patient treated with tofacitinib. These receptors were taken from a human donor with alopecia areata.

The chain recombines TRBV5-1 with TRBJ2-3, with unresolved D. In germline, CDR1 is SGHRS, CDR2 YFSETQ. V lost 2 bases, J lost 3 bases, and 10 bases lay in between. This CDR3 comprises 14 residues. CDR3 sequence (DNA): TGCGCCAGCAGCTTCGCTGGGGTGACAGATACGCAGTATTTT. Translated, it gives CASSFAGVTDTQYF.

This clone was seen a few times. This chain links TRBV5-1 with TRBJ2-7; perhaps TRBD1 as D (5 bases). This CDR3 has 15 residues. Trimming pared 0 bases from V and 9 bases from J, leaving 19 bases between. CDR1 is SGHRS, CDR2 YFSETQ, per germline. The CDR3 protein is CASSLAEGAGRGQYF. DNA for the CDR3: TGCGCCAGCAGCTTGGCCGAAGGGGCAGGTCGCGGGCAGTACTTC.

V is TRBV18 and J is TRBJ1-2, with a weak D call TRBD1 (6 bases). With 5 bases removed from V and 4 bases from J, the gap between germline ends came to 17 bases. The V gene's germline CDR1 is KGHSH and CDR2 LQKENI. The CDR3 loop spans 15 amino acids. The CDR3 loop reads CASSLHREGSYGYTF. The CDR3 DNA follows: TGTGCCAGCTCATTGCACAGGGAGGGAAGCTATGGCTACACCTTC.

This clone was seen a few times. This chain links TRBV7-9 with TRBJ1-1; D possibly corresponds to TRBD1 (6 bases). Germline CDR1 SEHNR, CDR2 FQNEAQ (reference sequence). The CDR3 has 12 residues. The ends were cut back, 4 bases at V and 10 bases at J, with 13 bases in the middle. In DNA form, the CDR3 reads TGTGCCAGCAGCTATCAGGGGAGAGGAGCTTTCTTT. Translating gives CASSYQGRGAFF.

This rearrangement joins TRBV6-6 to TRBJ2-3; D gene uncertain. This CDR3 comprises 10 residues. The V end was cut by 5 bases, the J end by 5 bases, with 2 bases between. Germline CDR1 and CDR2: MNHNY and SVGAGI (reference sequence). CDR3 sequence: CASSRDTQYF. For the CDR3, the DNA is TGTGCCAGCAGTCGAGATACGCAGTATTTT.

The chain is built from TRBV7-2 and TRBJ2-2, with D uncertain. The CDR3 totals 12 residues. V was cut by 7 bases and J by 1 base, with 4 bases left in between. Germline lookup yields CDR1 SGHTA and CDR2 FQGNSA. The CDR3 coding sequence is TGTGCCAGCACCCAGAACACCGGGGAGCTGTTTTTT. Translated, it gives CASTQNTGELFF.

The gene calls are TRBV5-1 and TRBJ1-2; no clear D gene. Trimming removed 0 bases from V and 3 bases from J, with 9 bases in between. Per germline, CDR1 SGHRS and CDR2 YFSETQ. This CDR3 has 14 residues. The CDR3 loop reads CASSLGQVDYGYTF. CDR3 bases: TGCGCCAGCAGCTTGGGGCAGGTGGACTATGGCTACACCTTC.

CDR3 sequence (DNA): TGCAGCGCTCGCGGGGGGGATGGCTACACCTTC. Translated, it gives CSARGGDGYTF. The chain is built from TRBV29-1 and TRBJ1-2, with D tentatively TRBD1 (5 bases). Germline values: CDR1 SQVTM, CDR2 ANQGSEA. The CDR3 sequence is 11 residues long. Trimming removed 7 bases at V and 6 bases at J, with 12 bases between.

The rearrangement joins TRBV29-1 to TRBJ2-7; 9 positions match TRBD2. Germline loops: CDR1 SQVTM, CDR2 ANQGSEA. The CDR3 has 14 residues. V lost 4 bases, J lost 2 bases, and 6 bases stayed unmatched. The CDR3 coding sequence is TGCAGCGTTGCTGGGGCGGGGGGGACCTACGAGCAGTACTTC. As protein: CSVAGAGGTYEQYF.

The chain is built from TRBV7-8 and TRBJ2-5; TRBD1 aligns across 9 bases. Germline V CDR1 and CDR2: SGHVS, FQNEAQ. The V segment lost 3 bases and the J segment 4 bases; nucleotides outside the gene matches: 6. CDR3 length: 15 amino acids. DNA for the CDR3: TGTGCCAGCAGCTTCGGGACAGGGAATAGAGAGACCCAGTACTTC. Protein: CASSFGTGNRETQYF.

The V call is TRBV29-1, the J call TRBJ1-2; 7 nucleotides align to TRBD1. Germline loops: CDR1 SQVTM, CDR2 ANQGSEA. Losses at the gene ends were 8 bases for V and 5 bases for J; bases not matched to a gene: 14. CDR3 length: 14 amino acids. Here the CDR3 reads CSSTRAGTAYGYTF. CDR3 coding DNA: TGCAGCTCCACCCGAGCCGGGACAGCATATGGCTACACCTTC.

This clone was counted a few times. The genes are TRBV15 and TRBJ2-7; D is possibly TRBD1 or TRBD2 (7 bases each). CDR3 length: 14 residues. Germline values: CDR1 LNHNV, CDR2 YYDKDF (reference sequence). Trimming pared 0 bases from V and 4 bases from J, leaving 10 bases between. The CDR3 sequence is CATSRDQGGYEQYF. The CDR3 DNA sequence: TGTGCCACCAGCAGAGATCAGGGGGGGTACGAGCAGTACTTC.

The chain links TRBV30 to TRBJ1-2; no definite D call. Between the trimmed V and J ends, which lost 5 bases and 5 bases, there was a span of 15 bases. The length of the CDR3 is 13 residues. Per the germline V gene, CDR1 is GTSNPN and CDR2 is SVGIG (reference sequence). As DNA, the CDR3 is TGTGCCTGGCGCAACCGGCGGGAATATGGCTACACCTTC. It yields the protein CAWRNRREYGYTF.

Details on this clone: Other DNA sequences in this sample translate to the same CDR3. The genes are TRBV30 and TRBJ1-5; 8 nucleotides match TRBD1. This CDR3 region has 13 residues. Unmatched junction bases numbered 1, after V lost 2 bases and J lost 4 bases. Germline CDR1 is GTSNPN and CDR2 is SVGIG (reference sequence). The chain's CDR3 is CAWSRQGNQPQHF. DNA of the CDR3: TGTGCCTGGAGTAGACAGGGGAATCAGCCCCAGCATTTT.

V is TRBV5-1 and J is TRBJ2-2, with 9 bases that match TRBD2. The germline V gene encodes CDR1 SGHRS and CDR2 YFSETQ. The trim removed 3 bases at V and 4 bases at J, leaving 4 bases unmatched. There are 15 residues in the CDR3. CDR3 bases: TGCGCCAGCAGCTCGACTAGCGGTGGCACCGGGGAGCTGTTTTTT. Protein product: CASSSTSGGTGELFF. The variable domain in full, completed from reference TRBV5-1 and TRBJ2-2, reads KAGVTQTPRYLIKTRGQQVTLSCSPISGHRSVSWYQQTPGQGLQFLFEYFSETQRNKGNFPGRFSGRQFSNSRSEMNVSTLELGDSALYLCASSSTSGGTGELFFGEGSRLTVL.

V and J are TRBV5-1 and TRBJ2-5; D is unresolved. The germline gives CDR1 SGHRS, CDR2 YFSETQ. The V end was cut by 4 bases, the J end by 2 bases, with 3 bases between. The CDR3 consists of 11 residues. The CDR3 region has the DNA TGCGCCAGCAGCCAACAAGAGACCCAGTACTTC. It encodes CASSQQETQYF.

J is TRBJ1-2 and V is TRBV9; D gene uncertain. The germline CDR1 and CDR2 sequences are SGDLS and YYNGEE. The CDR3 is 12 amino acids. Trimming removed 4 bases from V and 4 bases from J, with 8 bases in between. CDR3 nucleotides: TGTGCCAGCAGCTTTAACAGCTATGGCTACACCTTC. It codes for CASSFNSYGYTF.

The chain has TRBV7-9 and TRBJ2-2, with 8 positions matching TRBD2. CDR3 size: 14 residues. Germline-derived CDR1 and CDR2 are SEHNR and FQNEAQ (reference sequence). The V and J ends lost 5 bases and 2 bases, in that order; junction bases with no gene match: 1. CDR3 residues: CASSREGNTGELFF. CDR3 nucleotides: TGTGCCAGCAGCCGGGAGGGAAACACCGGGGAGCTGTTTTTT.

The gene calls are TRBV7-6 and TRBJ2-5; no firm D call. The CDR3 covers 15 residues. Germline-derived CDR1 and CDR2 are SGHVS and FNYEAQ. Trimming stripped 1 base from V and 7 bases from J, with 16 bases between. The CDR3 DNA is TGTGCCAGCAGCTTAGATCGCCAACCTCCGGGGACCCAGTACTTC. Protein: CASSLDRQPPGTQYF.

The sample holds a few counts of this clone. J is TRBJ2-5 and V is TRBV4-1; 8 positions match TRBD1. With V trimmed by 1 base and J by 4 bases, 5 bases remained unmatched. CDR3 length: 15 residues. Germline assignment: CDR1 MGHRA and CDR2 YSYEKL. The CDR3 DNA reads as TGCGCCAGCAGCCAAGGTTCGGGGACAGGAGAGACCCAGTACTTC. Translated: CASSQGSGTGETQYF.

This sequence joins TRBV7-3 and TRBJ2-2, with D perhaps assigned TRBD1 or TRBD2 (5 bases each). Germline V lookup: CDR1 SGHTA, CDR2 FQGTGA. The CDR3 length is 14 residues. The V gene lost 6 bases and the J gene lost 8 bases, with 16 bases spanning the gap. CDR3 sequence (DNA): TGTGCCAGCAGTTCGGGACCTCCGATGGGGGAGCTGTTTTTT. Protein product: CASSSGPPMGELFF. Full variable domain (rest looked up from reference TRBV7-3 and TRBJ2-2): GAGVSQTPSNKVTEKGKYVELRCDPISGHTALYWYRQSLGQGPEFLIYFQGTGAADDSGLPNDRFFAVRPEGSVSTLKIQRTERGDSAVYLCASSSGPPMGELFFGEGSRLTVL.

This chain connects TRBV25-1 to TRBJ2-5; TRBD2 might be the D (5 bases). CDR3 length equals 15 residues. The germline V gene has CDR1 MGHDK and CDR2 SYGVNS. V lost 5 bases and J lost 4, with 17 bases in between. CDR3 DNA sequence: TGTGCCAGCAGTCCGAGGAGAGGAGGAGGAGAGACCCAGTACTTC. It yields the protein CASSPRRGGGETQYF.

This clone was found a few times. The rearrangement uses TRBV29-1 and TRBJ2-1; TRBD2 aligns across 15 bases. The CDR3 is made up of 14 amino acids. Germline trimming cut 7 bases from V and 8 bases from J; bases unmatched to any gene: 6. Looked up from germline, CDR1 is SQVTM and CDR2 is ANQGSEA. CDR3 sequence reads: CSAEGLAGGDEQFF. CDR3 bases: TGCAGCGCCGAGGGACTAGCGGGAGGAGATGAGCAGTTCTTC.

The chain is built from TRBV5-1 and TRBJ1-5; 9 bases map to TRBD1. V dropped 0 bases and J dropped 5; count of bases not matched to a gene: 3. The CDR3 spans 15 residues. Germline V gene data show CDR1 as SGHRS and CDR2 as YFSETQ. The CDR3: CASSLGDRVDQPQHF. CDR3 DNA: TGCGCCAGCAGCTTGGGGGACAGGGTCGATCAGCCCCAGCATTTT.

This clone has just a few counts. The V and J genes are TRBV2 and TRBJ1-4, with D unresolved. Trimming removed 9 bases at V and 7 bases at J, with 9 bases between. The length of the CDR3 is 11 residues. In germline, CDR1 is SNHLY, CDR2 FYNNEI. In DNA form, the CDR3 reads TGTGCCAGTCGCGGGAGTGAAAAACTGTTTTTT. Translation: CASRGSEKLFF.

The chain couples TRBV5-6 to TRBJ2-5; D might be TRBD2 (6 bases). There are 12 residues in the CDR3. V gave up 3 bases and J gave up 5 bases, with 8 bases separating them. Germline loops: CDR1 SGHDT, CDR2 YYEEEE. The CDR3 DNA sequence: TGTGCCAGCAGCTGGGGGGTGGAGACCCAGTACTTC. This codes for CASSWGVETQYF.

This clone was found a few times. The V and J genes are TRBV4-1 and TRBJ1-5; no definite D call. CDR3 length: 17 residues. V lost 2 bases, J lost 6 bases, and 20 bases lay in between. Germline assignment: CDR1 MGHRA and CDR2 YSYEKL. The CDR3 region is CASSQTPQGWGVQPQHF. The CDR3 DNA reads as TGCGCCAGCAGCCAAACTCCTCAAGGATGGGGAGTTCAGCCCCAGCATTTT.

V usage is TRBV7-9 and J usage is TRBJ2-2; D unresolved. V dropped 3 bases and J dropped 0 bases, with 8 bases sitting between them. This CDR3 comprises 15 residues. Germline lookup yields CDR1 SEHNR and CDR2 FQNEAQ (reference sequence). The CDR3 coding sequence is TGTGCCAGCAGCTTCCAAATAACGAACACCGGGGAGCTGTTTTTT. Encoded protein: CASSFQITNTGELFF.

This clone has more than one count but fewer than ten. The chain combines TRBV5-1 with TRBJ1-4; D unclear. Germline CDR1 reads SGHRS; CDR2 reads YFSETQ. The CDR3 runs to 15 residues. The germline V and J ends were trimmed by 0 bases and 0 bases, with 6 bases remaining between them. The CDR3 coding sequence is TGCGCCAGCAGCTTGGTGGGGACAACTAATGAAAAACTGTTTTTT. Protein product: CASSLVGTTNEKLFF.

The CDR3: CASSTRQGADTQYF. Written as DNA, the CDR3 is TGCGCCAGCAGCACCCGACAGGGGGCAGATACGCAGTATTTT. This rearrangement joins TRBV5-1 to TRBJ2-3; the match to TRBD1 covers 9 bases. J gave up 4 bases and V 4 bases, and 4 bases lay outside the gene matches. Per the germline V gene, CDR1 is SGHRS and CDR2 is YFSETQ. This CDR3 region has 14 residues. The whole variable domain, remainder taken from reference TRBV5-1 and TRBJ2-3, is KAGVTQTPRYLIKTRGQQVTLSCSPISGHRSVSWYQQTPGQGLQFLFEYFSETQRNKGNFPGRFSGRQFSNSRSEMNVSTLELGDSALYLCASSTRQGADTQYFGPGTRLTVL.

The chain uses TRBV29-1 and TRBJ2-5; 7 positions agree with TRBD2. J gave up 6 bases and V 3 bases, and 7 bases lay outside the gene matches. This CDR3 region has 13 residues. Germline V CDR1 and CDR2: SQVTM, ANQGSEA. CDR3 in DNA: TGCAGCGTTGATAGGCGACTAGCCAAGACCCAGTACTTC. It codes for CSVDRRLAKTQYF.